The 8 T cell receptor beta chains below come from one sample, sequenced in a study of cytomegalovirus exposure and HLA in healthy donors. The study ran its PCR with 60 Vbeta and 13 Jbeta primers. Clones were sequenced by immunoSEQ multiplex PCR, and TCRdb holds only the in-frame ones, with some missing. The repertoire holds 250,000 to 350,000 clones, 86% seen once, with 3.5% to 4.5% in the top ten. Sequences were obtained from PBMCs. All receptors derive from a man aged 35 to 55 in good health and CMV-seropositive.

V is TRBV19 and J is TRBJ2-1, with D possibly being TRBD1 (5 bases). From germline, CDR1 is LNHDA and CDR2 SQIVND (reference sequence). There are 15 residues in the CDR3. V was clipped by 3 bases and J by 1 base, with 10 bases between them. The CDR3: CASSISGPSYNEQFF. The CDR3 DNA reads TGTGCCAGTAGTATTTCAGGGCCATCCTACAATGAGCAGTTCTTC.

With respect to this clone: Germline is not matched at one junction end, which may reflect a read error. V and J are TRBV7-7 and TRBJ2-5, with TRBD2 identical over 8 bases. Germline V CDR1 and CDR2: SSHAT, FNYEAQ (reference sequence). This CDR3 comprises 15 residues. The CDR3 region is CASSLYGGAAETQYF. The CDR3, as DNA: TGTGCTAGCAGCTTATACGGGGGGGCGGCAGAGACCCAGTACTTC.

The chain is built from TRBV9 and TRBJ2-5; 8 positions agree with TRBD1. CDR1 SGDLS and CDR2 YYNGEE come from the germline V gene. V lost 3 bases to trimming and J lost 1 base; unmatched junction nucleotides: 5. The CDR3 covers 15 residues. The DNA of the CDR3 is TGTGCCAGCAGCGCGTGGACAGGGACCCAAGAGACCCAGTACTTC. It is translated as CASSAWTGTQETQYF.

In DNA form, the CDR3 reads TGTGCCAGCAGCTACTACACAGGGGTCTCCTACGAGCAGTACTTC. Translating gives CASSYYTGVSYEQYF. The rearrangement joins TRBV7-2 to TRBJ2-7; TRBD1 agrees at 7 bases. V was clipped by 4 bases and J by 0 bases; unmatched bases: 6. The CDR3 length is 15 residues. Germline V gives CDR1 SGHTA, CDR2 FQGNSA.

The V call is TRBV2, the J call TRBJ2-7, with 8 bases fitting TRBD2. Germline V gene lookup returns CDR1 SNHLY and CDR2 FYNNEI. CDR3 length: 17 residues. Trimming took 6 bases from V and 3 from J; bases not matched to a gene: 16. CDR3 loop: CASSSSLAAPLNYEQYF. CDR3 sequence (DNA): TGTGCCAGCAGCTCATCACTAGCGGCCCCCCTAAACTACGAGCAGTACTTC.

V is TRBV6-6 and J is TRBJ1-2, with 10 positions matching TRBD1. The CDR3 loop spans 14 amino acids. Trimming took 6 bases from V and 7 from J; bases not matched to a gene: 8. Germline CDR1 is MNHNY and CDR2 is SVGAGI (reference sequence). CDR3: CASSTTGGIGGYTF. The CDR3 DNA reads TGTGCCAGCAGCACGACAGGGGGCATCGGTGGCTACACCTTC.

The chain employs TRBV10-3 and TRBJ2-3; TRBD2 aligns across 11 bases. The trim removed 0 bases at V and 4 bases at J, leaving 6 bases unmatched. The germline CDR1 and CDR2 sequences are ENHRY and SYGVKD. The CDR3 sequence is 17 residues long. CDR3 region: CAISESLLAGDSDTQYF. The CDR3 region has the DNA TGTGCCATCAGTGAGTCGTTACTAGCGGGAGATTCAGATACGCAGTATTTT.

This clone has a count of ten or more. J is TRBJ2-7 and V is TRBV7-6, with a weak D call TRBD1 (5 bases). V was trimmed by 5 bases and J by 3 bases, leaving 14 bases between them. Germline V gene lookup returns CDR1 SGHVS and CDR2 FNYEAQ. The CDR3 sequence is 14 residues long. The CDR3 nucleotides are TGTGCCAGCAGCGTCGACCTTAGGGGCTACGAGCAGTACTTC. It specifies CASSVDLRGYEQYF.